This T cell receptor beta chain was sequenced for a study of long-term antiretroviral therapy in people with HIV. As for this clone: Antigen unknown.

Every donor had one or more pre-ART and two or more post-ART PBMC samples. From germline, CDR1 is SGHNT and CDR2 YENEEA. Trimming took 4 bases from V and 5 from J, leaving 12 bases between them. The CDR3 contains 14 residues. With survey level as its setting, the immunoSEQ assay was v3.0. Data came from immunoSEQ multiplex PCR; TCRdb stores just in-frame clones and leaves some out. The sample records 35,000 or so clones, 60% to 85% being singletons. The study's findings and limits: Within the repertoire, clones expanded before ART were dominant at all time points. Relative to transplant donor controls, diversity remained lower despite increasing after ART.

Sample: unsorted PBMCs, taken 2 years after starting antiretroviral therapy. This TCR was recovered from a woman aged 50 to 65 with HIV. The rearrangement joins TRBV11-3 to TRBJ2-1, with a weak D call TRBD1 (6 bases). The CDR3 DNA sequence: TGTGCCAGCAGCTCCGCACGGGACAACAATGAGCAGTTCTTC. This translates into CASSSARDNNEQFF.